The 2 T cell receptor beta chains listed next were all sequenced from one sample in a study of T cell responses to AZD1222 COVID-19 vaccine. Clones were read by immunoSEQ multiplex PCR, and TCRdb kept only the in-frame ones, dropping some. The sample lists 110,000 or so clones; around 87% were seen once. The specimen comprised peripheral blood, sampled 28 days after the second AZD1222 dose. The receptor set was obtained from an adult who received the AZD1222 COVID-19 vaccine.

On this clone itself: The identical CDR3 is also encoded by other nucleotide sequences in the sample. The chain employs TRBV9 and TRBJ1-2; D might be TRBD1 (6 bases). The CDR3 runs 14 residues. Germline V gene lookup returns CDR1 SGDLS and CDR2 YYNGEE. The germline V and J ends were trimmed by 4 bases and 2 bases, with 12 bases remaining between them. The CDR3 sequence is CASSPGGANYGYTF. CDR3 DNA: TGTGCCAGCAGCCCCGGGGGGGCCAACTATGGCTACACCTTC.

V is TRBV30 and J is TRBJ2-7; possibly TRBD2 for D (6 bases). The ends were cut back, 3 bases at V and 5 bases at J, with 11 bases in the middle. This CDR3 has 12 amino acids. Per the germline V gene, CDR1 is GTSNPN and CDR2 is SVGIG (reference sequence). The CDR3 spells CAWRGGGDEQYF. The CDR3 DNA is TGTGCCTGGAGGGGTGGAGGGGACGAGCAGTACTTC.